The 29 T cell receptor beta chains presented below share a single source sample, sequenced in a study of human T cells and chemical hapten exposure. Specified time point: patch test 3, about 24 weeks after DPC sensitization. The treatment here: therapeutic diphenylcyclopropenone sensitization with weekly scalp DPC. TCRdb reprocessed the RACE reads via MiXCR and lists one record per CDR3 protein. The sample holds roughly 84,000 distinct CDR3 sequences, less than 14% seen once. The material sequenced was whole blood, taken in connection with sensitization to the hapten diphenylcyclopropenone (DPC). The source of these receptors is a woman aged 45 to 65 with alopecia areata. Some clones in this sample may be carry-over from other donors' samples.

This clonotype was recorded at least ten times. The genes are TRBV19 and TRBJ2-2; D is possibly TRBD2 (5 bases). Trimming cost V 3 bases and J 4 bases, with 12 bases left between them. This CDR3 has 15 amino acids. From germline, CDR1 is LNHDA and CDR2 SQIVND (reference sequence). DNA of the CDR3: TGTGCCAGTAGTATGAATAGGGCGGGCACCGGGGAGCTGTTTTTT. Amino acid sequence: CASSMNRAGTGELFF.

This clonotype was counted at least ten times. The chain couples TRBV29-1 to TRBJ1-3; D not resolved. The CDR3 runs to 16 residues. Trimming shortened V by 1 base and J by 0 bases, and 13 bases separated the two germline ends. CDR1 and CDR2 (germline): SQVTM, ANQGSEA. CDR3 DNA sequence: TGCAGCGTTGAAGTTTCAAGGTCACCCTCTGGAAACACCATATATTTT. As protein: CSVEVSRSPSGNTIYF.

This clonotype has more than one count but fewer than ten. The V gene is TRBV14, the J gene TRBJ2-1; TRBD2 agrees at 9 bases. V shed 1 base and J 13 bases; nucleotides not matched to a gene: 2. The CDR3 sequence is 12 residues long. Germline CDR1 SGHDN, CDR2 FVKESK. In DNA, the CDR3 is TGTGCCAGCAGCCAAGCTAGCGGGGTTCAGTTCTTC. It specifies CASSQASGVQFF.

The V and J genes are TRBV6-5 and TRBJ2-1; 10 bases are shared with TRBD2. J lost 5 bases, V lost 5 bases, and 6 bases had no gene match. CDR3 length equals 15 residues. Germline CDR1 reads MNHEY; CDR2 reads SVGAGI. In DNA form, the CDR3 reads TGTGCCAGCAGTCTGACTAGCGGGTTGGACAATGAGCAGTTCTTC. Amino acid sequence: CASSLTSGLDNEQFF.

This clonotype was observed many times. The V gene is TRBV7-8, the J gene TRBJ2-7; a weak D match, TRBD1 (6 bases). The V gene's germline CDR1 is SGHVS and CDR2 FQNEAQ. CDR3 length equals 15 residues. With 2 bases removed from V and 2 bases from J, the gap between germline ends came to 13 bases. CDR3 nucleotide sequence: TGTGCCAGCAGCTTATCGGACAGCCCAACCTACGAGCAGTACTTC. It codes for CASSLSDSPTYEQYF.

The table lists this clonotype with many counts. The V and J genes are TRBV19 and TRBJ1-5, with D possibly being TRBD1 (6 bases). The CDR3 length is 14 residues. Trimming left V 6 bases short and J 11 bases short, with 20 bases between. Germline V gene sequence: CDR1 LNHDA, CDR2 SQIVND (reference sequence). CDR3 protein: CASSTTGSLRTQHF. The CDR3 bases are TGTGCCAGTAGCACGACAGGATCCCTCCGGACCCAGCATTTT.

J is TRBJ2-3 and V is TRBV20-1; D perhaps matches TRBD2 (6 bases). CDR3 length equals 14 residues. V lost 3 bases, J lost 0 bases, and 10 bases lay in between. Germline V CDR1 and CDR2: DFQATT, SNEGSKA (reference sequence). This CDR3 reads CSARDAGSTDTQYF. DNA of the CDR3: TGCAGTGCTAGGGACGCGGGGAGCACAGATACGCAGTATTTT.

The table lists this clonotype with a few counts. V and J are TRBV5-1 and TRBJ2-3; D is ambiguous. The CDR3 runs 14 residues. Per the germline V gene, CDR1 is SGHRS and CDR2 is YFSETQ. The ends were cut back, 0 bases at V and 4 bases at J, with 9 bases in the middle. In DNA, the CDR3 is TGCGCCAGCAGCTTGGCCTATACTGCAGATACGCAGTATTTT. Residues: CASSLAYTADTQYF.

The chain is built from TRBV10-3 and TRBJ2-1; no clear D. The length of the CDR3 is 14 residues. Trimming shortened V by 0 bases and J by 7 bases, and 10 bases separated the two germline ends. The germline V gene has CDR1 ENHRY and CDR2 SYGVKD. As DNA, the CDR3 is TGTGCCATCAGTGAGTCAGGCGTGGGGAATGAGCAGTTCTTC. Protein sequence: CAISESGVGNEQFF.

This clonotype has ten or more counts. The chain links TRBV12-3 or TRBV12-4 to TRBJ2-1; weak D call: TRBD1 (6 bases). V dropped 6 bases and J dropped 7 bases, with 19 bases sitting between them. The CDR3 runs to 15 residues. The CDR3 DNA reads TGTGCCAGCAGCCACAGGGACAAAGTGCGTAATGAGCAGTTCTTC. This gives the protein CASSHRDKVRNEQFF.

V is TRBV30 and J is TRBJ2-1; weak D call: TRBD2 (6 bases). Germline CDR1 GTSNPN, CDR2 SVGIG (reference sequence). This CDR3 has 13 residues. V was pared by 3 bases and J by 10 bases, with 16 bases between. CDR3 nucleotides: TGTGCCTGGAGCAATTACGGGAGCTACGAGCAGTTCTTC. Encoded protein: CAWSNYGSYEQFF.

This clonotype was found a few times. The V call is TRBV28, the J call TRBJ1-6, with 9 bases that match TRBD1. V lost 1 base and J lost 7; bases outside the gene matches: 2. There are 15 residues in the CDR3. Per germline, CDR1 MDHEN and CDR2 SYDVKM. The CDR3 DNA reads as TGTGCCAGCAGTTTATTCGGACAGGGGAATTCACCCCTCCACTTT. It translates to CASSLFGQGNSPLHF.

This clonotype was recorded at least ten times. This sequence joins TRBV5-4 and TRBJ2-3; no clear D gene. Trimming removed 6 bases at V and 4 bases at J, with 15 bases between. Germline CDR1 reads SGHNT; CDR2 reads YYREEE (reference sequence). CDR3 length equals 14 residues. CDR3 protein: CASTPNDIPDTQYF. Here the CDR3 DNA reads TGTGCCAGCACTCCCAACGACATTCCAGATACGCAGTATTTT.

The chain employs TRBV29-1 and TRBJ2-3; D is undetermined. Trimming took off 7 bases at V and 2 bases at J, with 4 bases between the two ends. Germline CDR1 reads SQVTM; CDR2 reads ANQGSEA. CDR3 size: 10 residues. CDR3 DNA sequence: TGCAGCGGGGCCACAGATACGCAGTATTTT. Its translation is CSGATDTQYF.

On this clonotype itself: A read error may explain this, as a much larger clone is one base away. The CDR3 is CASSFLTGGKGTEAFF. CDR3 nucleotide sequence: TGTGCCAGCAGTTTCCTGACAGGGGGAAAGGGCACTGAAGCTTTCTTT. The chain is built from TRBV28 and TRBJ1-1; 9 bases align to TRBD1. The CDR3 spans 16 residues. Unmatched junction bases numbered 9, after V lost 3 bases and J lost 4 bases. Germline V gene lookup returns CDR1 MDHEN and CDR2 SYDVKM.

A few counts support this clonotype. This chain links TRBV20-1 with TRBJ2-2, with 12 bases aligning to TRBD2. Losses at the gene ends were 1 base for V and 10 bases for J; bases not matched to a gene: 7. CDR3 size: 15 residues. Looked up from germline, CDR1 is DFQATT and CDR2 is SNEGSKA (reference sequence). Here the CDR3 reads CSARALAGGGVELFF. The CDR3, as DNA: TGCAGTGCTAGAGCGCTAGCGGGAGGGGGGGTGGAGCTGTTTTTT.

There are many counts of this clonotype. This chain connects TRBV6-5 to TRBJ2-7; 8 bases fit TRBD1. The J segment lost 4 bases and the V segment lost 1 base, leaving 6 bases of the junction unmatched. Germline V lookup: CDR1 MNHEY, CDR2 SVGAGI. This CDR3 has 15 amino acids. The CDR3 DNA sequence: TGTGCCAGCAGTTACTGGGCAGGGGGCCCTTACGAGCAGTACTTC. This codes for CASSYWAGGPYEQYF.

This clonotype was seen at least ten times. The genes are TRBV5-1 and TRBJ2-5; D is possibly TRBD2 (6 bases). Trimming left V 1 base short and J 2 bases short, with 9 bases between. The CDR3 totals 14 residues. Looked up from germline, CDR1 is SGHRS and CDR2 is YFSETQ. The CDR3 loop is CASSLLANQETQYF. The DNA of the CDR3 is TGCGCCAGCAGCTTGCTAGCGAATCAAGAGACCCAGTACTTC.

This clonotype has at least ten counts. V is TRBV19 and J is TRBJ2-6, with 7 bases matching TRBD1. This CDR3 comprises 18 residues. Per the germline V gene, CDR1 is LNHDA and CDR2 is SQIVND (reference sequence). After removal of 5 bases from V and 1 base from J, the junction contained 11 bases not matched to a gene. The CDR3 spells CASSVPGQHPSGANVLTF. DNA for the CDR3: TGTGCCAGTAGTGTTCCGGGACAGCACCCTTCTGGGGCCAACGTCCTGACTTTC.

In this sample, this clonotype turned up a few times. The chain has TRBV24-1 and TRBJ1-4; D may be TRBD1 (5 bases). CDR1 and CDR2 from the germline V gene are KGHDR and SFDVKD. Between the trimmed V and J ends, which lost 7 bases and 10 bases, there was a span of 15 bases. The CDR3 extends over 13 amino acids. CDR3 amino acids: CATRDTRGGKLFF. In DNA, the CDR3 is TGTGCCACCAGGGACACCCGGGGAGGAAAACTGTTTTTT.

This clonotype was recorded at least ten times. The chain combines TRBV3-1 with TRBJ2-1, with a tentative D call TRBD1 (5 bases). Trimming pared 1 base from V and 4 bases from J, leaving 11 bases between. The V gene's germline CDR1 is LGHDT and CDR2 YNNKEL (reference sequence). This CDR3 contains 15 residues. In DNA, the CDR3 is TGTGCCAGCAGCCAAGGGACACACCTATACAATGAGCAGTTCTTC. Translating it yields CASSQGTHLYNEQFF.

This clonotype was counted between two and nine times. V and J are TRBV5-1 and TRBJ2-5; D assignment may be TRBD1 or TRBD2 (5 bases each). CDR1 is SGHRS, CDR2 YFSETQ, per germline. The CDR3 runs to 14 residues. V was clipped by 1 base and J by 0 bases, with 7 bases between them. The CDR3 DNA is TGCGCCAGCAGCTTGACGGGACACCAAGAGACCCAGTACTTC. Amino acid sequence: CASSLTGHQETQYF.

This clonotype was counted only a few times. The rearrangement joins TRBV9 to TRBJ2-5; D is unclear. Germline V gene lookup returns CDR1 SGDLS and CDR2 YYNGEE. The CDR3 sequence is 12 residues long. Trimming took off 4 bases at V and 3 bases at J, with 7 bases between the two ends. CDR3 in amino acids: CASSPREETQYF. DNA of the CDR3: TGTGCCAGCAGCCCCCGGGAAGAGACCCAGTACTTC. Looking up the rest from reference TRBV9 and TRBJ2-5 gives the full variable domain: DSGVTQTPKHLITATGQRVTLRCSPRSGDLSVYWYQQSLDQGLQFLIQYYNGEERAKGNILERFSAQQFPDLHSELNLSSLELGDSALYFCASSPREETQYFGPGTRLLVL.

There are many counts of this clonotype. V and J are TRBV9 and TRBJ1-2; 9 bases align to TRBD1. This CDR3 has 16 residues. V trimming: 0 bases; J trimming: 6 bases; junction bases outside the gene matches: 9. Looked up from germline, CDR1 is SGDLS and CDR2 is YYNGEE. The CDR3 protein is CASSVGDRAGSNGYTF. In nucleotides, the CDR3 is TGTGCCAGCAGCGTAGGGGACAGGGCCGGTTCTAATGGCTACACCTTC.

The J gene is TRBJ2-7, the V gene TRBV18; 9 bases agree with TRBD1. This CDR3 is 17 amino acids long. Germline-derived CDR1 and CDR2 are KGHSH and LQKENI. V lost 2 bases, J lost 0 bases, and 8 bases stayed unmatched. The CDR3 nucleotides read TGTGCCAGCTCACCATTAGCCGGGACAGGGAGCTCCTACGAGCAGTACTTC. Translated: CASSPLAGTGSSYEQYF.

This clonotype was counted a few times. The chain joins TRBV29-1 to TRBJ2-1, with 7 bases identical to TRBD2. CDR1 is SQVTM, CDR2 ANQGSEA, per germline. V shed 7 bases and J 5 bases; nucleotides not matched to a gene: 8. This CDR3 contains 13 residues. The CDR3 region has the DNA TGCAGCGAGGAGGCGGGAGACAACAATGAGCAGTTCTTC. Its protein is CSEEAGDNNEQFF.

This clonotype was picked up many times. This chain links TRBV5-1 with TRBJ1-1; no firm D call. Per the germline V gene, CDR1 is SGHRS and CDR2 is YFSETQ. The V end lost 2 bases, the J end lost 6 bases, and 11 bases lay between the germline ends. This CDR3 is built from 13 residues. CDR3 loop: CASSLQQVAEAFF. The CDR3 nucleotides are TGCGCCAGCAGCTTACAACAAGTCGCTGAAGCTTTCTTT.

This chain joins TRBV28 and TRBJ1-1; D is undetermined. CDR3 length: 13 amino acids. Per the germline V gene, CDR1 is MDHEN and CDR2 is SYDVKM. Between the trimmed V and J ends, which lost 1 base and 8 bases, there was a span of 11 bases. The CDR3 spells CASSLLALREAFF. DNA of the CDR3: TGTGCCAGCAGTTTATTGGCCCTGAGAGAAGCTTTCTTT.

This chain uses TRBV11-2 with TRBJ2-3; 10 nucleotides agree with TRBD2. Germline V gene data show CDR1 as SGHAT and CDR2 as FQNNGV. The CDR3 covers 15 residues. Trimming removed 4 bases from V and 2 bases from J; junction bases left unmatched: 3. CDR3 bases: TGTGCCAGCAGCTCTACTAGCGGGATCACAGATACGCAGTATTTT. Protein sequence: CASSSTSGITDTQYF.